The rows below give T cell receptor beta chains drawn from one sample of a study of T-cell reconstitution after alpha-beta-depleted transplantation in children. TCRdb reanalysed the PCR reads using MiXCR and keeps one entry per CDR3 protein. The data contain a few hundred thousand distinct CDR3 sequences, 10% of them singletons. Sequencing was performed on PBMCs, taken before TCRalphabeta/CD19-depleted stem cell transplant. The receptors come from a boy younger than two with acute myeloid leukemia, due to receive a stem cell transplant. Both conserved end residues are part of each CDR3. The D gene is left open where the match is weak. Not every row has a clone size; where given, it reads once, few, many or a size class.

j_call: TRBJ2-1; v_call: TRBV27; cdr3_length: 13; d_call: TRBD2; clone_size: few; cdr3_nt: TGTGCCAGCAGTTTGGGACTACTCCACCTCAAGTTCTTC; cdr3_aa: CASSLGLLHLKFF
j_call: TRBJ2-3; v_call: TRBV12-3/TRBV12-4; cdr3_length: 13; d_call: -; clone_size: many; cdr3_nt: TGTGCCAGCACGAGGTGGGCCGTTCATACGCAGTATTTT; cdr3_aa: CASTRWAVHTQYF
j_call: TRBJ2-3; v_call: TRBV28; cdr3_length: 16; d_call: -; clone_size: many; cdr3_nt: TGTGCCAGCAGTCTAAACCGGGACCGAAGGCCCAATACGCAGTATTTT; cdr3_aa: CASSLNRDRRPNTQYF
j_call: TRBJ2-5; v_call: TRBV5-1; cdr3_length: 13; d_call: -; clone_size: many; cdr3_nt: TGCGCCAGCAGCTTGGTATACCAAGAGACCCAGTACTTC; cdr3_aa: CASSLVYQETQYF
j_call: TRBJ1-2; v_call: TRBV12-3/TRBV12-4; cdr3_length: 14; d_call: -; clone_size: many; cdr3_nt: TGTGCCAGCAGTTTAGGGCCAGGGAGCTATGGCTACACCTTC; cdr3_aa: CASSLGPGSYGYTF
j_call: TRBJ2-5; v_call: TRBV7-9; cdr3_length: 14; d_call: TRBD1; clone_size: many; cdr3_nt: TGTGCCAGCAGCTCACAGGGGGCCCAAGAGACCCAGTACTTC; cdr3_aa: CASSSQGAQETQYF
j_call: TRBJ2-6; v_call: TRBV28; cdr3_length: 16; d_call: -; clone_size: many; cdr3_nt: TGTGCCAGCAGTTTAGGCGGACAAGCTGGGGCCAACGTCCTGACTTTC; cdr3_aa: CASSLGGQAGANVLTF
j_call: TRBJ2-7; v_call: TRBV18; cdr3_length: 14; d_call: TRBD1; clone_size: few; cdr3_nt: TGTGCCAGCTCACCTTTGGGACAGAGCTACGAGCAGTACTTC; cdr3_aa: CASSPLGQSYEQYF
j_call: TRBJ2-2; v_call: TRBV7-2; cdr3_length: 19; d_call: TRBD2; clone_size: many; cdr3_nt: TGTGCCAGCAGCTGGGTTTCCGGGACTAGCGGGAGTGCAAATGGGGAGCTGTTTTTT; cdr3_aa: CASSWVSGTSGSANGELFF
j_call: TRBJ2-1; v_call: TRBV28; cdr3_length: 14; d_call: TRBD1; clone_size: -; cdr3_nt: TGTGCCAGCAGAGGGACAGAGAAATACAATGAGCAGTTCTTC; cdr3_aa: CASRGTEKYNEQFF
j_call: TRBJ1-6; v_call: TRBV10-3; cdr3_length: 16; d_call: TRBD1; clone_size: many; cdr3_nt: TGTGCCATCAGCGTAGGGGACAGGGGGCTCCTTTCACCCCTCCACTTT; cdr3_aa: CAISVGDRGLLSPLHF
j_call: TRBJ1-1; v_call: TRBV18; cdr3_length: 13; d_call: -; clone_size: many; cdr3_nt: TGTGCCAGCTCACAAGGAAAGAACACTGAAGCTTTCTTT; cdr3_aa: CASSQGKNTEAFF
j_call: TRBJ2-7; v_call: TRBV28; cdr3_length: 15; d_call: TRBD1; clone_size: many; cdr3_nt: TGTGCCAGCAGTTTGTTCGGGACAGGGTTTTACGAGCAGTACTTC; cdr3_aa: CASSLFGTGFYEQYF
j_call: TRBJ2-3; v_call: TRBV10-3; cdr3_length: 16; d_call: TRBD2; clone_size: many; cdr3_nt: TGTGCCATCAGTGCCCCACTAGCGGGGCCCACAGATACGCAGTATTTT; cdr3_aa: CAISAPLAGPTDTQYF
j_call: TRBJ2-1; v_call: TRBV5-5; cdr3_length: 18; d_call: -; clone_size: many; cdr3_nt: TGTGCCAGCAGCTTTAGACACCCGGACCTGTCCTACTACAATGAGCAGTTCTTC; cdr3_aa: CASSFRHPDLSYYNEQFF
j_call: TRBJ1-2; v_call: TRBV4-2; cdr3_length: 14; d_call: -; clone_size: many; cdr3_nt: TGTGCCAGCAGCCCGGGACCGACTAGCTATGGCTACACCTTC; cdr3_aa: CASSPGPTSYGYTF
j_call: TRBJ1-2; v_call: TRBV20-1; cdr3_length: 12; d_call: TRBD1; clone_size: many; cdr3_nt: TGCAGTGCTTTGGGACAGTACTATGGCTACACCTTC; cdr3_aa: CSALGQYYGYTF
j_call: TRBJ1-5; v_call: TRBV4-3; cdr3_length: 15; d_call: TRBD1; clone_size: many; cdr3_nt: TGCGCCAGCAGCCAAGGCAGGGGGATGGGGCAGCCCCAGCATTTT; cdr3_aa: CASSQGRGMGQPQHF
j_call: TRBJ2-7; v_call: TRBV11-2; cdr3_length: 13; d_call: -; clone_size: -; cdr3_nt: TGTGCCAGCAGCTTTCCCCCCCGCTACGAGCAGTACTTC; cdr3_aa: CASSFPPRYEQYF
j_call: TRBJ1-2; v_call: TRBV28; cdr3_length: 14; d_call: -; clone_size: many; cdr3_nt: TGTGCCACCACAGGGTTTCCAGCAAACTATGGCTACACCTTC; cdr3_aa: CATTGFPANYGYTF